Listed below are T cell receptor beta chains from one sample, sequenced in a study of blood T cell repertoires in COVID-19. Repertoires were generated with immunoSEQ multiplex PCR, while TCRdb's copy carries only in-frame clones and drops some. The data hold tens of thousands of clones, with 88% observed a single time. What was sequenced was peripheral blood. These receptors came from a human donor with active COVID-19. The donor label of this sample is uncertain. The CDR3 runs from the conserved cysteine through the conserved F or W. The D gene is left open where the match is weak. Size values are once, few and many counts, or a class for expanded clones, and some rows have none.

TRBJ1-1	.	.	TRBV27	CASRVSVGGEAFF	TGTGCCAGCAGGGTGAGTGTAGGGGGTGAAGCTTTCTTT
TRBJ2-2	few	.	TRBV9	CASSVRDSGELFF	TGTGCCAGCAGCGTCAGGGACTCCGGGGAGCTGTTTTTT
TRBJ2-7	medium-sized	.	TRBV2	CASSVGTPRIHEQYF	TGTGCCAGCAGTGTAGGGACTCCACGGATCCACGAGCAGTACTTC
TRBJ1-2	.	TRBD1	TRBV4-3	CASSQDPGQGSIYGYTF	TGCGCCAGCAGCCAAGACCCAGGACAGGGAAGTATATATGGCTACACCTTC
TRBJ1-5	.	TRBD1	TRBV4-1	CASSPRTGGDQPQHF	TGCGCCAGCAGCCCGCGGACAGGGGGAGATCAGCCCCAGCATTTT
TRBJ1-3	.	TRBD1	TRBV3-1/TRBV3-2	CASSRVGQGSGNTIYF	TGTGCCAGCAGCCGAGTAGGACAGGGCTCTGGAAACACCATATATTTT
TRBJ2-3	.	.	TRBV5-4	CASSSSPPDTQYF	TGTGCCAGCAGCTCAAGCCCTCCAGATACGCAGTATTTT
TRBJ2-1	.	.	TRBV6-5	CASSREYNEQFF	TGTGCCAGCAGCAGGGAATACAATGAGCAGTTCTTC
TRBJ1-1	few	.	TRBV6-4	CASSRTGTGAEAFF	TGTGCCAGCAGCAGAACCGGGACGGGGGCTGAAGCTTTCTTT
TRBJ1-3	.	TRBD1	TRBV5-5	CASSRTGGRGNTIYF	TGTGCCAGCAGCAGGACAGGGGGCCGTGGAAACACCATATATTTT
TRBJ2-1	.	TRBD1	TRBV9	CASSVGQVGDNEQFF	TGTGCCAGCAGTGTCGGACAGGTGGGAGACAATGAGCAGTTCTTC
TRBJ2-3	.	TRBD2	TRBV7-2	CASSPPGLAGVVDTQYF	TGTGCCAGCAGCCCACCGGGACTAGCGGGGGTCGTAGATACGCAGTATTTT
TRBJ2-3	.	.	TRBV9	CASSVGGHQRADTQYF	TGTGCCAGCAGCGTAGGGGGACATCAAAGGGCAGATACGCAGTATTTT
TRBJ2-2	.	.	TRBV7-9	CASSLSTGELFF	TGTGCCAGCAGCTTATCAACCGGGGAGCTGTTTTTT
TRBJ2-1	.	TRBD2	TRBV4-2	CASSRERSGGANEQFF	TGTGCCAGCAGCCGAGAGCGCAGCGGGGGGGCGAATGAGCAGTTCTTC
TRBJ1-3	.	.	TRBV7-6	CASSLATPSSGNTIYF	TGTGCCAGCAGCTTAGCTACCCCCAGCTCTGGAAACACCATATATTTT
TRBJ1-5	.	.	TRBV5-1	CASSLVGDSNQPQHF	TGCGCCAGCAGCTTGGTAGGGGATAGTAATCAGCCCCAGCATTTT
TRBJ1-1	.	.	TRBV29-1	CSVDRGYTEAFF	TGCAGCGTTGACCGGGGGTACACTGAAGCTTTCTTT
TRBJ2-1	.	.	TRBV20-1	CSASVAEYNEQFF	TGCAGTGCTAGTGTGGCGGAGTACAATGAGCAGTTCTTC
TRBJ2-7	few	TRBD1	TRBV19	CASSPGTGGYEQYF	TGTGCCAGTAGTCCGGGGACAGGGGGCTACGAGCAGTACTTC
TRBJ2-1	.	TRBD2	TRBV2	CASSSRTSVSYNEQFF	TGTGCCAGCAGTAGCCGGACTAGCGTCTCCTACAATGAGCAGTTCTTC
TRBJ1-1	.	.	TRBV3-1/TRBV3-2	CASSRAGYTEAFF	TGTGCCAGCAGCAGAGCAGGGTACACTGAAGCTTTCTTT
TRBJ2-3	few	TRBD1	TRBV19	CATGTGGADTQYF	TGTGCCACGGGGACAGGGGGCGCAGATACGCAGTATTTT
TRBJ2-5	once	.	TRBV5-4	CASSPHGETQYF	TGTGCCAGCAGCCCCCACGGGGAGACCCAGTACTTC
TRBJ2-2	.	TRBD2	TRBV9	CASSSRGDPNTGELFF	TGTGCCAGCAGCTCCCGGGGGGACCCCAACACCGGGGAGCTGTTTTTT
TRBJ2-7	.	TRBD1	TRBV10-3	CAISGGVGQGAYEQYF	TGTGCCATCAGTGGCGGGGTCGGACAGGGGGCCTACGAGCAGTACTTC
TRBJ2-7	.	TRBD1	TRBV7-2	CASRLDRQGPYEQYF	TGTGCCAGCAGACTCGACCGACAGGGCCCCTACGAGCAGTACTTC
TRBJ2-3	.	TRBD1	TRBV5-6	CASSYRRTGGAGGSDTQYF	TGTGCCAGCAGCTATCGCAGGACAGGGGGCGCCGGCGGCTCGGATACGCAGTATTTT
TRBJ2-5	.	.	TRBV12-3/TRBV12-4	CASTTGTGDYPYF	TGTGCCAGCACAACCGGGACGGGAGATTATCCGTACTTC
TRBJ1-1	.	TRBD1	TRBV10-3	CAISAGQKNTEAFF	TGTGCCATCAGTGCGGGACAGAAGAACACTGAAGCTTTCTTT
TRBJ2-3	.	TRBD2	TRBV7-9	CASTMSTSGVTDTQYF	TGTGCCAGCACCATGTCGACTAGCGGGGTTACAGATACGCAGTATTTT
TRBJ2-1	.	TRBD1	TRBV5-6	CASSPLMSTGGISYNEQFF	TGTGCCAGCAGCCCTCTAATGTCCACAGGGGGTATCTCCTACAATGAGCAGTTCTTC
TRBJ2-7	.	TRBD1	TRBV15	CATSTGTGGSYEQYF	TGTGCCACCAGCACGGGGACAGGGGGCAGCTACGAGCAGTACTTC